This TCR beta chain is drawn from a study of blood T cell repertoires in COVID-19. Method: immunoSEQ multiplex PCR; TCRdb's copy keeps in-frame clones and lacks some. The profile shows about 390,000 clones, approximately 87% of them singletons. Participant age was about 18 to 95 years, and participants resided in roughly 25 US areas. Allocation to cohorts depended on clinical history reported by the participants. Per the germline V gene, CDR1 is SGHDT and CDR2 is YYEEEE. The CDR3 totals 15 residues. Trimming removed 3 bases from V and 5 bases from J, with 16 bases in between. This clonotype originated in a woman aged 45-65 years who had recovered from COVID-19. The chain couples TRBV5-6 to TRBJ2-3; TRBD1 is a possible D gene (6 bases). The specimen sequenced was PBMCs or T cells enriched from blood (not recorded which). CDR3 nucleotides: TGTGCCAGCAGCTATATCCAGGGGTTTCGAGATACGCAGTATTTT. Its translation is CASSYIQGFRDTQYF.